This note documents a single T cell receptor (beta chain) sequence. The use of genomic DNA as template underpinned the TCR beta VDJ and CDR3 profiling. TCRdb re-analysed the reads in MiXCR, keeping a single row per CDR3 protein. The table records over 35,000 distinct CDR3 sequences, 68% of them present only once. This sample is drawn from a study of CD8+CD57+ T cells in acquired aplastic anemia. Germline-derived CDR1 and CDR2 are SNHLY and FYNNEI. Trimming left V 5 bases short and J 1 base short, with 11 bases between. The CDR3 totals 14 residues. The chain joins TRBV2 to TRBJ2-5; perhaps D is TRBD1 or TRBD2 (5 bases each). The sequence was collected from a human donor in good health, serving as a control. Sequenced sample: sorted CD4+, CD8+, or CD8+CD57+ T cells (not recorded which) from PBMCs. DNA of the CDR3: TGTGCCAGCAGTAACCCCGGGACCCAAGAGACCCAGTACTTC. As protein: CASSNPGTQETQYF.